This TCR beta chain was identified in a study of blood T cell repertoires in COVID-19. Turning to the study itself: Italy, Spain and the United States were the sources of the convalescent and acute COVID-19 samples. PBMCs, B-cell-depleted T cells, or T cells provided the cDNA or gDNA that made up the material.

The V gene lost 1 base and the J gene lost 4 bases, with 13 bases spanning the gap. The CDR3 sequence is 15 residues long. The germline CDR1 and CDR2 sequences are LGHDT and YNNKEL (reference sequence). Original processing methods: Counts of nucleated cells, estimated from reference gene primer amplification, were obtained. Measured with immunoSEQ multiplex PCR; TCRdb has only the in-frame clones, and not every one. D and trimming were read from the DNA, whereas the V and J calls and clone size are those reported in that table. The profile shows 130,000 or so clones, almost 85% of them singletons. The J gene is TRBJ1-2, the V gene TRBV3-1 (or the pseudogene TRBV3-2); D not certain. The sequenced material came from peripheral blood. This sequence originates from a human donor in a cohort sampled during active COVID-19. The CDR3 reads CASSQVEGSLYGYTF. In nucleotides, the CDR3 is TGTGCCAGCAGCCAAGTCGAGGGATCCCTCTATGGCTACACCTTC.